One sample yielded the 18 T cell receptor beta chains listed below, sequenced in a study of cytomegalovirus exposure and HLA in healthy donors. 60 Vbeta and 13 Jbeta primers were used in PCR. TCRdb's table, derived via immunoSEQ multiplex PCR, lists solely in-frame clones and lacks some. The sample records approximately 89,000 clones, less than 85% being singletons. Source material: PBMCs. These receptors all come from a man aged 35 to 55 in good health and CMV-seropositive.

CDR3: CASRPGTSGGPETQYF. The CDR3 nucleotides read TGTGCCAGCAGACCGGGGACTAGCGGGGGGCCAGAGACCCAGTACTTC. The rearrangement joins TRBV7-9 to TRBJ2-5; 15 positions agree with TRBD2. This CDR3 has 16 amino acids. Losses at the gene ends were 6 bases for V and 4 bases for J; bases not matched to a gene: 6. Germline V gene data show CDR1 as SEHNR and CDR2 as FQNEAQ (reference sequence).

The chain carries TRBV9 and TRBJ1-2, with TRBD1 matching 7 bases. The germline V gene encodes CDR1 SGDLS and CDR2 YYNGEE. The V gene end was trimmed by 3 bases and the J gene end by 2 bases; junction bases not matched to a gene: 13. CDR3 length: 17 residues. The CDR3 spells CASSARTGGGLNYGYTF. DNA for the CDR3: TGTGCCAGCAGCGCTCGGACAGGTGGGGGCCTGAACTATGGCTACACCTTC.

This clone was counted once. The chain uses TRBV5-5 and TRBJ2-7; D uncertain. The germline gives CDR1 SGHKS, CDR2 YYEKEE (reference sequence). Trimming left V 4 bases short and J 4 bases short, with 9 bases between. The CDR3 runs to 12 residues. CDR3 in DNA: TGTGCCAGCAGCAACGAGGTGTACGAGCAGTACTTC. It encodes CASSNEVYEQYF.

J is TRBJ2-1 and V is TRBV4-2; 7 nucleotides align to TRBD2. Trimming took 1 base from V and 0 from J; bases not matched to a gene: 6. Germline CDR1 reads LGHNA; CDR2 reads YNFKEQ. The CDR3 consists of 17 residues. CDR3 loop: CASSQGRRGSSYNEQFF. The CDR3 DNA reads as TGTGCCAGCAGCCAAGGTCGGCGGGGGAGCTCCTACAATGAGCAGTTCTTC.

This chain connects TRBV2 to TRBJ2-3, with D hard to call. Germline lookup yields CDR1 SNHLY and CDR2 FYNNEI. CDR3 length: 14 amino acids. Trimming stripped 3 bases from V and 0 bases from J, with 7 bases between. CDR3 sequence (DNA): TGTGCCAGCAGTGACCTTACTAGCACAGATACGCAGTATTTT. Translating it yields CASSDLTSTDTQYF. Full variable domain (rest looked up from reference TRBV2 and TRBJ2-3): EPEVTQTPSHQVTQMGQEVILRCVPISNHLYFYWYRQILGQKVEFLVSFYNNEISEKSEIFDDQFSVERPDGSNFTLKIRSTKLEDSAMYFCASSDLTSTDTQYFGPGTRLTVL.

The chain links TRBV28 to TRBJ2-5; D ambiguous. CDR3 size: 12 residues. Between the trimmed V and J ends, which lost 2 bases and 5 bases, there was a span of 6 bases. The germline V gene has CDR1 MDHEN and CDR2 SYDVKM. The CDR3 loop is CASSLRAETQYF. The CDR3 DNA reads as TGTGCCAGCAGTTTAAGAGCGGAGACCCAGTACTTC.

This chain joins TRBV27 and TRBJ2-7; D might be TRBD2 (6 bases). Looked up from germline, CDR1 is MNHEY and CDR2 is SMNVEV (reference sequence). The CDR3 has 13 residues. V shed 5 bases and J shed 7 bases, with 15 bases lying between them. The CDR3 sequence: CASSPGTVWEQYF. The CDR3 region has the DNA TGTGCCAGCAGTCCCGGGACTGTCTGGGAGCAGTACTTC.

In its sample, this clone was seen once. The J gene is TRBJ2-5, the V gene TRBV7-6; 7 nucleotides line up with TRBD1. The CDR3 length is 14 residues. Germline V gene lookup returns CDR1 SGHVS and CDR2 FNYEAQ. The junction had 7 bases not matched to a gene; V was cut back by 4 bases and J by 5 bases. The CDR3 protein is CASSSTGVRETQYF. The CDR3 region has the DNA TGTGCCAGCAGCTCTACAGGGGTTCGCGAGACCCAGTACTTC.

This chain uses TRBV4-1 with TRBJ1-5; D uncertain. V shed 1 base and J shed 0 bases, with 4 bases lying between them. Looked up from germline, CDR1 is MGHRA and CDR2 is YSYEKL. The CDR3 extends over 14 amino acids. The CDR3 region is CASSQAHSNQPQHF. CDR3 DNA: TGCGCCAGCAGCCAAGCCCATAGCAATCAGCCCCAGCATTTT.

The chain uses TRBV7-2 and TRBJ2-3; 9 nucleotides align to TRBD1. Germline trimming cut 1 base from V and 3 bases from J; bases unmatched to any gene: 5. This CDR3 has 16 residues. The germline V gene encodes CDR1 SGHTA and CDR2 FQGNSA. The CDR3 DNA sequence: TGTGCCAGCAGCTTAGGGCCGGGACAGGGTACAGATACGCAGTATTTT. Translated: CASSLGPGQGTDTQYF.

V gene TRBV7-6 combines with J gene TRBJ2-6; 8 bases agree with TRBD2. Looked up from germline, CDR1 is SGHVS and CDR2 is FNYEAQ. This CDR3 is built from 18 residues. V shed 2 bases, J shed 0 bases, and the junction held 6 bases outside the gene matches. CDR3 in DNA: TGTGCCAGCAGCTTACGCGGGGGGCTGCGCTCTGGGGCCAACGTCCTGACTTTC. It codes for CASSLRGGLRSGANVLTF.

V usage is TRBV2 and J usage is TRBJ2-2, with 7 bases aligning to TRBD1. The germline gives CDR1 SNHLY, CDR2 FYNNEI. The CDR3 contains 16 residues. Trimming removed 5 bases from V and 9 bases from J; junction bases left unmatched: 15. The CDR3 DNA reads TGTGCCAGCAGTCCGAGGACAGGAGCTTTTTTAAGGGAGCTGTTTTTT. Its protein is CASSPRTGAFLRELFF.

This clone occurred a few times. The chain links TRBV7-9 to TRBJ1-6; a possible D gene is TRBD1 (5 bases). Germline values: CDR1 SEHNR, CDR2 FQNEAQ (reference sequence). This CDR3 contains 14 residues. Trimming removed 8 bases at V and 9 bases at J, with 17 bases between. The DNA for the CDR3 is TGTGCCAGCTCAGGCGACAGACTGGGTTCACCCCTCCACTTT. Translating it yields CASSGDRLGSPLHF. The variable domain in full, with the rest retrieved from reference TRBV7-9 and TRBJ1-6, is DTGVSQNPRHKITKRGQNVTFRCDPISEHNRLYWYRQTLGQGPEFLTYFQNEAQLEKSRLLSDRFSAERPKGSFSTLEIQRTEQGDSAMYLCASSGDRLGSPLHFGNGTRLTVT.

The gene calls are TRBV5-5 and TRBJ2-7; 7 bases match TRBD2. The ends lost 3 bases at V and 5 bases at J; junction bases unmatched: 8. The germline CDR1 and CDR2 sequences are SGHKS and YYEKEE (reference sequence). CDR3 length: 14 amino acids. The DNA of the CDR3 is TGTGCCAGCAGCTCAGCGGGGCCCTTGGACGAGCAGTACTTC. Translated, it gives CASSSAGPLDEQYF.

The V gene is TRBV12-2, the J gene TRBJ1-1. TRBV12-2 is reported as a pseudogene. The CDR3 totals 15 residues. The CDR3, as DNA: TGTGCAAGTCGCTCTAAATGCCCGACGGGCACTGAAGCTTTCTTT. This encodes CASRSKCPTGTEAFF.

The V call is TRBV19, the J call TRBJ2-6; 7 bases match TRBD2. V was pared by 2 bases and J by 1 base, with 2 bases of the junction left unmatched. CDR3 length: 16 residues. Germline CDR1 reads LNHDA; CDR2 reads SQIVND (reference sequence). As DNA, the CDR3 is TGTGCCAGTAGTATATTTAGCGGGTCTGGGGCCAACGTCCTGACTTTC. Translation gives CASSIFSGSGANVLTF.

The chain employs TRBV9 and TRBJ2-1; D uncertain. There are 13 residues in the CDR3. Germline V gives CDR1 SGDLS, CDR2 YYNGEE. With 4 bases removed from V and 6 bases from J, the gap between germline ends came to 11 bases. This CDR3 reads CASSPALTNEQFF. CDR3 nucleotide sequence: TGTGCCAGCAGCCCAGCGTTGACCAATGAGCAGTTCTTC.

This clone appeared a single time. The chain links TRBV6-6 to TRBJ1-2, with D possibly being TRBD1 (5 bases). Trimming cost V 5 bases and J 6 bases, with 19 bases left between them. The CDR3 runs to 15 residues. Germline CDR1 MNHNY, CDR2 SVGAGI (reference sequence). CDR3 sequence reads: CASSHRGRGGDGYTF. CDR3 coding DNA: TGTGCCAGCAGTCACCGGGGCCGCGGGGGGGATGGCTACACCTTC.